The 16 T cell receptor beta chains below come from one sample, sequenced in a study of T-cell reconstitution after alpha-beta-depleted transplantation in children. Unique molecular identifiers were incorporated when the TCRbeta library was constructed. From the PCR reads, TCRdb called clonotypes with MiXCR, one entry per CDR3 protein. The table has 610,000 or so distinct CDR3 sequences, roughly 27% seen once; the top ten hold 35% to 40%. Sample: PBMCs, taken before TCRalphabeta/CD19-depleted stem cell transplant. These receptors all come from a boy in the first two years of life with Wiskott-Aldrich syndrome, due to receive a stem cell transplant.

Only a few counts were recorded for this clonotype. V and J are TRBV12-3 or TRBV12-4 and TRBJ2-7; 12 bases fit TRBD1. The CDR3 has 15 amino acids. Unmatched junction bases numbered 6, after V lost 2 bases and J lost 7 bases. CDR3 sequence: CASSLKGTGGFEQYF. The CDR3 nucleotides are TGTGCCAGCAGTTTAAAAGGGACAGGGGGCTTTGAGCAGTACTTC.

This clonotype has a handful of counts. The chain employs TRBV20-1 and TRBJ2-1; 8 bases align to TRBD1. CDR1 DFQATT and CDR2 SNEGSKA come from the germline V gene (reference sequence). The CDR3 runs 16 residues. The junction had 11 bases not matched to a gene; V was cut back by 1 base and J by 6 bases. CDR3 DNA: TGCAGTGCTAGAGGCCCAGGGGGCGGGCTCAGCAATGAGCAGTTCTTC. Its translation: CSARGPGGGLSNEQFF.

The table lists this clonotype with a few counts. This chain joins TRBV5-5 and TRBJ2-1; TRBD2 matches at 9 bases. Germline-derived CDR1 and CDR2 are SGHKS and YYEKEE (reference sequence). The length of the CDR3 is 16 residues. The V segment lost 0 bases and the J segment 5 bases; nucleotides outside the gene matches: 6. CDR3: CASSLASSGKNNEQFF. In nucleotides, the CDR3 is TGTGCCAGCAGCTTGGCCTCTAGCGGGAAAAACAATGAGCAGTTCTTC.

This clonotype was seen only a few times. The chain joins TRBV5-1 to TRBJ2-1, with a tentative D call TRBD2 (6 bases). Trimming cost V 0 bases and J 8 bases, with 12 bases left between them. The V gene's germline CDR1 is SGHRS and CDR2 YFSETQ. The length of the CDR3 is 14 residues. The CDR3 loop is CASSLELAQYEQFF. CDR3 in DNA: TGCGCCAGCAGCTTGGAGCTAGCGCAATATGAGCAGTTCTTC.

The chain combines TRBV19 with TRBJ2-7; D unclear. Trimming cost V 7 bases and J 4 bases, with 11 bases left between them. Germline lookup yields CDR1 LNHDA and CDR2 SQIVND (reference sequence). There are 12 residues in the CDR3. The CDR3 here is CASTRGFYEQYF. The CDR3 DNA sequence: TGTGCCAGTACGAGAGGATTTTACGAGCAGTACTTC.

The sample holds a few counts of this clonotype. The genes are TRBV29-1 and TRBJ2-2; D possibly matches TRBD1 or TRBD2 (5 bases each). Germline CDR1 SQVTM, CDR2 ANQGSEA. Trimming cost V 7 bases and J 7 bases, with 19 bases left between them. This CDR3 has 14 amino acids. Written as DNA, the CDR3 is TGCAGCGCGGGGTTTTTCAGGGATGGCGGGGAGCTGTTTTTT. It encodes CSAGFFRDGGELFF.

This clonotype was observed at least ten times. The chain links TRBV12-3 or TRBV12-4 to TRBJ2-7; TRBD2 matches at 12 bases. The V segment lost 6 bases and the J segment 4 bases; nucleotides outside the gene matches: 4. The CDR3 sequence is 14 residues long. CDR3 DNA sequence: TGTGCCAGCAGGACTAGCGGGAGTGAGTACGAGCAGTACTTC. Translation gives CASRTSGSEYEQYF.

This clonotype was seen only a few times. The CDR3 is CASIGSYNEQFF. The CDR3 DNA reads TGTGCCTCCATCGGCTCCTACAATGAGCAGTTCTTC. The V and J genes are TRBV12-3 or TRBV12-4 and TRBJ2-1; D not resolved. The CDR3 length is 12 residues. With 11 bases removed from V and 0 bases from J, the gap between germline ends came to 8 bases.

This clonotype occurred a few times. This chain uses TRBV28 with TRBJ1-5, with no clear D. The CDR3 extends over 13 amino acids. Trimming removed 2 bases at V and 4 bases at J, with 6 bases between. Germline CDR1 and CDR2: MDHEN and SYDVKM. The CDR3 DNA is TGTGCCAGCAGTTTACTGAGGAATCAGCCCCAGCATTTT. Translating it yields CASSLLRNQPQHF.

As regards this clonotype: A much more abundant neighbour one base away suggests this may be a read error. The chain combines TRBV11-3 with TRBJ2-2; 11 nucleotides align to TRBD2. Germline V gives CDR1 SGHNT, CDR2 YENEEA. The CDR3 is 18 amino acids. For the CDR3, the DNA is TGTACCAGCAGTCCCCTAGCGGGAGGACACATTAACACCGGGGAGCTGTTTTTT. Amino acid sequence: CTSSPLAGGHINTGELFF.

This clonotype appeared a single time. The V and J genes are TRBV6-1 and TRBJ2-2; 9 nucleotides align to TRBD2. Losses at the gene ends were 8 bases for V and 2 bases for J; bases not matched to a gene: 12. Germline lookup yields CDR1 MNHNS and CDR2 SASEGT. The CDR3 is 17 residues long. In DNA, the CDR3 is TGTGCCAGCGTAAAAATCACTAGCGGGCGTAACACCGGGGAGCTGTTTTTT. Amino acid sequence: CASVKITSGRNTGELFF.

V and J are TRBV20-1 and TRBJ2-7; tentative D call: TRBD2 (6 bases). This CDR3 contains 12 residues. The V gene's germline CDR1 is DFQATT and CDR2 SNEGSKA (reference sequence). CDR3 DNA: TGCGGTCTAGCGACCAGCTCCTACGAGCAGTACTTC. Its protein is CGLATSSYEQYF.

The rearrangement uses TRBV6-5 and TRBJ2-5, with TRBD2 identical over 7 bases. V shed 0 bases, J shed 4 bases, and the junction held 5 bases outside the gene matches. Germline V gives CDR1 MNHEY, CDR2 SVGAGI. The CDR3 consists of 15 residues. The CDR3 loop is CASSYSPGRRETQYF. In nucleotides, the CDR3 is TGTGCCAGCAGTTACTCACCCGGGAGGCGAGAGACCCAGTACTTC.

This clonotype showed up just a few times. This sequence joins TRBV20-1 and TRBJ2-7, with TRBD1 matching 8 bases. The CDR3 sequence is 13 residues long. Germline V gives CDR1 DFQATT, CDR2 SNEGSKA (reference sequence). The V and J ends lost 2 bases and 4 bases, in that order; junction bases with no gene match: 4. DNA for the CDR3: TGCAGTGCTAGACAGGGGGCGCGTTACGAGCAGTACTTC. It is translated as CSARQGARYEQYF.

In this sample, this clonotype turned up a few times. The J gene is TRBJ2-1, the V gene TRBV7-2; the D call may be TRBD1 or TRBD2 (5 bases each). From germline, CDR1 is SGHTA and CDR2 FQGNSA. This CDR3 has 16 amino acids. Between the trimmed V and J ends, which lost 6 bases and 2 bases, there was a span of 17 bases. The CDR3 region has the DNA TGTGCCAGCAGGTTAAAGGGACCCCAAGCCTACAATGAGCAGTTCTTC. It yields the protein CASRLKGPQAYNEQFF.

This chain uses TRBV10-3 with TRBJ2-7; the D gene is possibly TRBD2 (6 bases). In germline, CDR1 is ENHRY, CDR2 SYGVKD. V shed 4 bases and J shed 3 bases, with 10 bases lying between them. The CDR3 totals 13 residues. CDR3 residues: CAISAGLLYEQYF. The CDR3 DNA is TGTGCCATCAGTGCGGGACTGCTCTACGAGCAGTACTTC.